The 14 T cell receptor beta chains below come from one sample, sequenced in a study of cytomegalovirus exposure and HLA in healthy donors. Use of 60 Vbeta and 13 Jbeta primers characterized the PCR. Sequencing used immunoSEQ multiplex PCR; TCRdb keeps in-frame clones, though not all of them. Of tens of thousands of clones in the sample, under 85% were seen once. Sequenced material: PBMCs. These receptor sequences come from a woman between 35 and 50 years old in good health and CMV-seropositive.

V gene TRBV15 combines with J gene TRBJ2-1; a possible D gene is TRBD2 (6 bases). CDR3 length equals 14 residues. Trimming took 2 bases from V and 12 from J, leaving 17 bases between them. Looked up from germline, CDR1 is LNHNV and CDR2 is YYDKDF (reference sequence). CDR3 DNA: TGTGCCACCAGCAGAAAGGCCCAGGGAGGTAGGCAGTTCTTC. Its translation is CATSRKAQGGRQFF. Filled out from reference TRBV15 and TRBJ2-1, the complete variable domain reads DAMVIQNPRYQVTQFGKPVTLSCSQTLNHNVMYWYQQKSSQAPKLLFHYYDKDFNNEADTPDNFQSRRPNTSFCFLDIRSPGLGDTAMYLCATSRKAQGGRQFFGPGTRLTVL.

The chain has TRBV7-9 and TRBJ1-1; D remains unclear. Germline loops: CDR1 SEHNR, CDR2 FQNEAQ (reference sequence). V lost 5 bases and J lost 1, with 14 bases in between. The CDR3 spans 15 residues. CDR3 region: CASSPKDWRNTEAFF. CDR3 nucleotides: TGTGCCAGCAGCCCGAAAGACTGGAGGAACACTGAAGCTTTCTTT.

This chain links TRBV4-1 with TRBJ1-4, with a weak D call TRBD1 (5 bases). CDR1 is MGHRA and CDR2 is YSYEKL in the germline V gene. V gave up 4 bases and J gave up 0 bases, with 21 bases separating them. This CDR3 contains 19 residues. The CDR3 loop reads CASSPPQWGEWATNEKLFF. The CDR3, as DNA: TGCGCCAGCAGCCCCCCTCAGTGGGGGGAGTGGGCAACTAATGAAAAACTGTTTTTT.

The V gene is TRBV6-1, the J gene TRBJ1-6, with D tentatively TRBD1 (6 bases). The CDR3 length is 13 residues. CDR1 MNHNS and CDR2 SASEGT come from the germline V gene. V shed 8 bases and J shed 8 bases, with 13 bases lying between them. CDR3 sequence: CASLQGWDSPLHF. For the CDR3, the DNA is TGTGCCAGCCTACAGGGTTGGGATTCACCCCTCCACTTT.

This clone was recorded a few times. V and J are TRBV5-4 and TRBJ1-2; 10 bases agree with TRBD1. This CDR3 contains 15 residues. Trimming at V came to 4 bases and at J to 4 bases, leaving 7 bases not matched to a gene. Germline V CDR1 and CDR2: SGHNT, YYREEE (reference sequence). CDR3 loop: CASSPGQGYGYGYTF. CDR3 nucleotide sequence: TGTGCCAGCAGCCCGGGACAGGGGTACGGCTATGGCTACACCTTC.

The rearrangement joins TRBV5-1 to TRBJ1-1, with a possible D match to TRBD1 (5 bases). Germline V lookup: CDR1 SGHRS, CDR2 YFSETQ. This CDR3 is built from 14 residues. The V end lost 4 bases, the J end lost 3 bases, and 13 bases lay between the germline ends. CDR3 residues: CASSLQAGHTEAFF. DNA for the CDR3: TGCGCCAGCAGCCTGCAGGCGGGGCACACTGAAGCTTTCTTT. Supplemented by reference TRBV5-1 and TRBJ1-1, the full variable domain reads KAGVTQTPRYLIKTRGQQVTLSCSPISGHRSVSWYQQTPGQGLQFLFEYFSETQRNKGNFPGRFSGRQFSNSRSEMNVSTLELGDSALYLCASSLQAGHTEAFFGQGTRLTVV.

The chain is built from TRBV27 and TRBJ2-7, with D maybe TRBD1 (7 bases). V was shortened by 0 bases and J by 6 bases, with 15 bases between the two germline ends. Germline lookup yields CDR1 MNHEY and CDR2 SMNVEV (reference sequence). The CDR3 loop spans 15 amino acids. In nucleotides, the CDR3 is TGTGCCAGCAGTTTATCCCCCAACAGGGGAGGCGAGCAGTACTTC. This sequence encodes CASSLSPNRGGEQYF.

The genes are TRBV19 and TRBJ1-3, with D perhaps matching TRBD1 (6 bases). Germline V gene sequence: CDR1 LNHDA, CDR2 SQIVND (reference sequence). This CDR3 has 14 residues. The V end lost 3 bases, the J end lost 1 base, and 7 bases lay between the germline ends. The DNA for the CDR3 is TGTGCCAGTAGTATCGGACAGTCTGGAAACACCATATATTTT. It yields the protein CASSIGQSGNTIYF.

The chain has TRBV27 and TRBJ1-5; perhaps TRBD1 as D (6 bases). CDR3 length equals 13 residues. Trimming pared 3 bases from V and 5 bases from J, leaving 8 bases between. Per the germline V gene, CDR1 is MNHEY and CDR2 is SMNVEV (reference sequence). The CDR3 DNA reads TGTGCCAGCAGTTTGGACAGTTATCAGCCCCAGCATTTT. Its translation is CASSLDSYQPQHF.

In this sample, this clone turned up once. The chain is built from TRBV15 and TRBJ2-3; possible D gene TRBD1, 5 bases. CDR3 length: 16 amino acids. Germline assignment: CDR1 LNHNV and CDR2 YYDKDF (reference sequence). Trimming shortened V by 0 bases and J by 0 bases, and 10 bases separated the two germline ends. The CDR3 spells CATSRDYAGSTDTQYF. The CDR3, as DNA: TGTGCCACCAGCAGAGATTACGCAGGGAGCACAGATACGCAGTATTTT.

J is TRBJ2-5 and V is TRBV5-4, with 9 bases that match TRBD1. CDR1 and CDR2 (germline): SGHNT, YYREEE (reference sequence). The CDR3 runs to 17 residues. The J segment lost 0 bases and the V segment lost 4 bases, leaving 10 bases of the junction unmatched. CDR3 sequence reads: CASSRGTGKQNQETQYF. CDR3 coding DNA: TGTGCCAGCAGCCGCGGGACAGGGAAGCAGAACCAAGAGACCCAGTACTTC.

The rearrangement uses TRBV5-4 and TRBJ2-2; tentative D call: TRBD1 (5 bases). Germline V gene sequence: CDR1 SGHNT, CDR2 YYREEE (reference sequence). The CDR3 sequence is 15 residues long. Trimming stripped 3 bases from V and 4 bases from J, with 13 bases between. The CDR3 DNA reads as TGTGCCAGCAGCTCCCAATTGACAGCCACCGGGGAGCTGTTTTTT. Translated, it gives CASSSQLTATGELFF.

CDR3 sequence (DNA): TGCGCCAGCAGAGAGACTAGCAGTATAGATACGCAGTATTTT. Translating gives CASRETSSIDTQYF. This chain joins TRBV5-1 and TRBJ2-3; TRBD2 agrees at 7 bases. Germline lookup yields CDR1 SGHRS and CDR2 YFSETQ. CDR3 size: 14 residues. V dropped 5 bases and J dropped 5; count of bases not matched to a gene: 8.

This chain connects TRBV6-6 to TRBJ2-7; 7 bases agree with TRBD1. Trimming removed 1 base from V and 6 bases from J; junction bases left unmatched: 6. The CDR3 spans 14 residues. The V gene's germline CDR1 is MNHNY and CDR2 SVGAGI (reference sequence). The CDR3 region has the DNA TGTGCCAGCAGTTACTTGACAGGGCAGGGCGAGCAGTACTTC. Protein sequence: CASSYLTGQGEQYF.